These T cell receptor beta chains were read from a single sample in a study of lymphopenia after photon versus proton radiotherapy. Clones were read by immunoSEQ multiplex PCR, and TCRdb kept only the in-frame ones, dropping some. This sample yields 29,000 or so clones, of which 87% are seen a single time; roughly 48% belongs to the top ten. Sequences were derived from peripheral blood, sampled from a patient treated with proton-based radiotherapy. Receptors originate from a woman aged 55-70 years with cholangiocarcinoma. Some clones in this sample may be carry-over from other donors' samples. The CDR3 runs from the conserved cysteine through the conserved F or W. The D gene is left open where the match is weak.

TRBV18	TRBD1	TRBJ1-4	CASSPFLHTGGEAQLFF
TRBV18	.	TRBJ2-5	CASSPQGSLGKTQYF
TRBV6-5	TRBD1	TRBJ2-7	CASRDRGNEQYF
TRBV11-2	TRBD1	TRBJ1-2	CASSPTTGANYGYTF
TRBV2	.	TRBJ1-1	CASRAGTEAFF
TRBV19	.	TRBJ1-1	CASSIVSGNTEAFF
TRBV5-1	.	TRBJ1-1	CASSEGLRGAFF
TRBV12-1	.	TRBJ2-3	CASSSDSTDTQYF
TRBV20-1	.	TRBJ1-1	CSALGRPEAFF
TRBV7-2	.	TRBJ1-3	CASSSTGFRGNTIYF
TRBV14	TRBD1	TRBJ2-1	CASSRRGTANEQFF
TRBV9	.	TRBJ2-1	CASSPSDNEQFF
TRBV9	.	TRBJ1-3	CASSPRRSDTIYF
TRBV7-2	.	TRBJ1-2	CASSLAGQAWTF
TRBV9	TRBD2	TRBJ2-7	CASSVASGLAGETYEQYF
TRBV4-3	.	TRBJ1-2	CASSQDQGLYGYTF
TRBV18	.	TRBJ2-7	CASSPGRGSYEQYF
TRBV7-9	.	TRBJ2-6	CASSLWLGSGANVLTF
TRBV5-6	.	TRBJ2-1	CASTVRAYNEQFF
TRBV11-2	.	TRBJ2-2	CASSLVRQGTGELFF
TRBV9	TRBD2	TRBJ2-7	CASSVDAASGSYEQYF
TRBV6-6	TRBD1	TRBJ2-2	CASSSGQGAGTGELFF
TRBV5-1	.	TRBJ2-1	CASSKVALSSYNEQFF
TRBV27	TRBD2	TRBJ2-3	CASSLMGTSGGAGDTQYF
TRBV18	TRBD2	TRBJ2-1	CASSRLGLAASYNEQFF